A selection of T cell receptor beta chains follows, all from one sample in a study of OX40 agonist ivuxolimab in advanced cancers. Some clones are missing from TCRdb's copy, which holds only in-frame ones; the method was immunoSEQ multiplex PCR. The data contain approximately 61,000 clones, about 89% of them seen just once; the ten biggest clones take up about 18%. Here the sequenced sample was CD4+ or CD8+ T cells sorted from blood, taken in a trial of the OX40 agonist ivuxolimab. The receptors derive from an adult with an advanced solid tumor such as melanoma, head and neck, liver or kidney cancer. Both conserved end residues are part of each CDR3. The D gene is left open where the match is weak. Only part of the rows carry a size: once, few, many, or a class if the clone is expanded.

abundance,d_gene,j_gene,v_gene,CDR3aa,CDR3nt
few,.,TRBJ2-1,TRBV9,CASSVGDVVNEQFF,TGTGCCAGCAGCGTAGGAGACGTCGTCAATGAGCAGTTCTTC
.,.,TRBJ2-1,TRBV4-3,CASSLRTGLTGEQFF,TGCGCCAGCAGCCTCAGGACCGGCCTGACCGGTGAGCAGTTCTTC
.,.,TRBJ1-1,TRBV2,CASSGGVHTEAFF,TGTGCCAGCTCCGGAGGGGTGCACACTGAAGCTTTCTTT
.,.,TRBJ1-1,TRBV27,CASSLSRGNTEAFF,TGTGCCAGCAGTTTATCGAGAGGGAACACTGAAGCTTTCTTT
once,TRBD1,TRBJ2-1,TRBV7-3,CASSSETGSYNEQFF,TGTGCCAGCAGCTCGGAGACAGGGTCCTACAATGAGCAGTTCTTC
.,.,TRBJ2-1,TRBV7-9,CASQSYNEQFF,TGTGCCAGCCAATCCTACAATGAGCAGTTCTTC
.,.,TRBJ2-3,TRBV7-2,CASSFLVMGVGDTQYF,TGTGCCAGCAGCTTCCTAGTCATGGGCGTCGGGGATACGCAGTATTTT
.,TRBD2,TRBJ2-7,TRBV28,CASSSRLAGVTKYEQYF,TGTGCCAGCAGTTCCAGACTAGCGGGGGTGACGAAATACGAGCAGTACTTC
once,.,TRBJ2-1,TRBV7-9,CASSLDSSSYNEQFF,TGTGCCAGCAGCTTAGACAGTAGCTCCTACAATGAGCAGTTCTTC
once,TRBD1,TRBJ1-5,TRBV19,CASSIRDRAQPQHF,TGTGCCAGTAGTATAAGGGACAGGGCACAGCCCCAGCATTTT
.,.,TRBJ2-1,TRBV2,CASSSGRYNEQFF,TGTGCCAGCAGCTCCGGAAGGTATAATGAGCAGTTCTTC